Detailed here is one T cell receptor beta chain. Patients in Seattle were enrolled during active infection, then followed longitudinally. In the original processing: For nucleated cells, counts were estimated from reference gene primer amplification. Profiling relied on immunoSEQ multiplex PCR, and the TCRdb table lists in-frame clones only, not all of them. V and J calls and clone size come straight from that table; D and trimming were deduced from the DNA. The top ten clones hold less than 8% of a sample with roughly 30,000 clones, 88% of them seen once. The germline V gene has CDR1 SGHNT and CDR2 YYREEE (reference sequence). This CDR3 is built from 14 residues. V lost 4 bases, J lost 4 bases, and 14 bases lay in between. The sample is drawn from a study of blood T cell repertoires in COVID-19. Study summary: Whether acute or convalescent, the COVID-19 samples came from the United States, Italy and Spain. From T cells, B-cell-depleted T cells, or PBMCs came the material, which was cDNA or gDNA.

The V gene is TRBV5-4, the J gene TRBJ1-1, with TRBD1 as a possible D gene (6 bases). The source is a man aged 55-75 years with COVID-19, enrolled during active disease. The sequencing input was peripheral blood. The CDR3 DNA reads TGTGCCAGCAGCCATGCGGGGGGCTCCACTGAAGCTTTCTTT. Its translation: CASSHAGGSTEAFF.